The 25 T cell receptor beta chains reported below all come from one sample, sequenced in a study of radiotherapy plus CTLA-4 blockade in lung cancer (dated by TCRdb to between 2018 and 2020). The method behind the library was the immunoSEQ multiplex PCR assay. TCRdb carries this immuneACCESS record with in-frame sequences only. Its versions omit some clonotypes, under half of them owing to an unresolved V gene in the studies checked, with the rest unexplained. The sample yields 40,000 to 45,000 clones; around 77% were counted once. Of the sample, roughly 3% falls within the top ten clones. Source: peripheral blood, taken from a patient treated with radiotherapy plus ipilimumab. These receptors were taken from a human donor with non-small cell lung cancer whose response to radiotherapy plus ipilimumab could not be evaluated.

The rearrangement links TRBV19 to TRBJ2-7; 7 bases match TRBD1. CDR3 length: 14 residues. V lost 2 bases, J lost 6 bases, and 7 bases stayed unmatched. The germline gives CDR1 LNHDA, CDR2 SQIVND (reference sequence). The CDR3 reads CASSITGDASEQYF. The CDR3 bases are TGTGCCAGTAGTATAACAGGGGATGCTTCCGAGCAGTACTTC.

J is TRBJ2-7 and V is TRBV5-1; the match to TRBD2 covers 9 bases. V gave up 2 bases and J gave up 0 bases; unmatched junction bases: 0. Looked up from germline, CDR1 is SGHRS and CDR2 is YFSETQ. The CDR3 loop spans 14 amino acids. CDR3 DNA: TGCGCCAGCAGCTTTAGCGGGAGCTCCTACGAGCAGTACTTC. Protein: CASSFSGSSYEQYF.

This chain links TRBV6-5 with TRBJ1-4, with D tentatively TRBD1 (5 bases). The CDR3 runs to 16 residues. V lost 0 bases and J 2 bases, leaving 10 bases between the germline ends. In germline, CDR1 is MNHEY, CDR2 SVGAGI. The CDR3, as DNA: TGTGCCAGCAGTTACTCAGGGGTTTTGACTAATGAAAAACTGTTTTTT. Translation gives CASSYSGVLTNEKLFF.

J is TRBJ2-7 and V is TRBV28; D not resolved. The germline V and J ends were trimmed by 2 bases and 4 bases, with 6 bases remaining between them. CDR1 and CDR2 (germline): MDHEN, SYDVKM. The CDR3 is 12 amino acids. CDR3 protein: CASSLLAYEQYF. The CDR3 region has the DNA TGTGCCAGCAGTTTACTGGCTTACGAGCAGTACTTC.

V gene TRBV15 combines with J gene TRBJ2-7, with no clear D. Germline loops: CDR1 LNHNV, CDR2 YYDKDF (reference sequence). V was pared by 4 bases and J by 2 bases, with 12 bases between. This CDR3 has 14 residues. The CDR3 sequence is CATSIDPTTYEQYF. For the CDR3, the DNA is TGTGCCACCAGCATCGACCCCACTACCTACGAGCAGTACTTC.

The chain links TRBV6-5 to TRBJ2-2; weak D call: TRBD1 (7 bases). Germline V gives CDR1 MNHEY, CDR2 SVGAGI. The CDR3 is made up of 13 amino acids. Between the trimmed V and J ends, which lost 6 bases and 6 bases, there was a span of 11 bases. CDR3 residues: CASRRDRSGELFF. For the CDR3, the DNA is TGTGCCAGCAGGCGGGACAGATCCGGGGAGCTGTTTTTT.

The chain couples TRBV6-5 to TRBJ1-2; 7 bases map to TRBD1. V shed 6 bases, J shed 6 bases, and the junction held 10 bases outside the gene matches. The CDR3 sequence is 14 residues long. Germline-derived CDR1 and CDR2 are MNHEY and SVGAGI. This CDR3 reads CASSQRPGGNGYTF. CDR3 coding DNA: TGTGCCAGCAGCCAGCGCCCAGGGGGGAATGGCTACACCTTC.

Remarks on this clone: Different DNA sequences within this sample yield the same CDR3. V gene TRBV7-9 combines with J gene TRBJ1-5; perhaps TRBD1 as D (5 bases). The germline CDR1 and CDR2 sequences are SEHNR and FQNEAQ (reference sequence). The CDR3 is 13 residues long. V was shortened by 2 bases and J by 4 bases, with 6 bases between the two germline ends. The CDR3 sequence is CASSLQGNQPQHF. In DNA, the CDR3 is TGTGCCAGCAGCTTACAGGGTAATCAGCCCCAGCATTTT. Variable domain in full (rest from reference TRBV7-9 and TRBJ1-5): DTGVSQNPRHKITKRGQNVTFRCDPISEHNRLYWYRQTLGQGPEFLTYFQNEAQLEKSRLLSDRFSAERPKGSFSTLEIQRTEQGDSAMYLCASSLQGNQPQHFGDGTRLSIL.

The genes are TRBV6-1 and TRBJ2-1, with D maybe TRBD1 (6 bases). V lost 0 bases and J 8 bases, leaving 11 bases between the germline ends. CDR1 and CDR2 (germline): MNHNS, SASEGT. The CDR3 contains 14 residues. The CDR3 DNA reads as TGTGCCAGCAGTGAAGCAGGTCAGGGGTATGAGCAGTTCTTC. It translates to CASSEAGQGYEQFF.

This chain joins TRBV30 and TRBJ2-1, with TRBD2 matching 8 bases. Germline values: CDR1 GTSNPN, CDR2 SVGIG (reference sequence). The J segment lost 7 bases and the V segment lost 5 bases, leaving 13 bases of the junction unmatched. This CDR3 is 15 amino acids long. The DNA of the CDR3 is TGTGCCTGGCGAAATGCGGGGGGCCTTATGAATGAGCAGTTCTTC. Protein: CAWRNAGGLMNEQFF.

The CDR3 nucleotides are TGTGCCAGCAGTTTAGGCGGGACCACCTACGAGCAGTACTTC. Encoded protein: CASSLGGTTYEQYF. The chain combines TRBV28 with TRBJ2-7, with a weak D call TRBD2 (6 bases). Per the germline V gene, CDR1 is MDHEN and CDR2 is SYDVKM. This CDR3 is built from 14 residues. Trimming took 2 bases from V and 2 from J, leaving 10 bases between them.

This chain connects TRBV6-4 to TRBJ1-5; 9 nucleotides line up with TRBD1. The CDR3 is made up of 14 amino acids. The germline V gene has CDR1 MRHNA and CDR2 SNTAGT. J lost 5 bases, V lost 5 bases, and 4 bases had no gene match. The CDR3 here is CASSRQGGDQPQHF. In nucleotides, the CDR3 is TGTGCCAGCAGTAGACAGGGGGGGGATCAGCCCCAGCATTTT.

This clone was observed a single time. The DNA for the CDR3 is TGTGCCAGCAGTGTGCAGGGGGGACAGCCCCAGCATTTT. It encodes CASSVQGGQPQHF. The chain links TRBV2 to TRBJ1-5; 7 bases agree with TRBD1. Germline-derived CDR1 and CDR2 are SNHLY and FYNNEI. The CDR3 is 13 amino acids. Trimming at V came to 4 bases and at J to 7 bases, leaving 4 bases not matched to a gene.

The V call is TRBV5-4, the J call TRBJ2-3, with TRBD2 identical over 9 bases. The CDR3 is made up of 16 amino acids. The V segment lost 2 bases and the J segment 6 bases; nucleotides outside the gene matches: 10. Germline CDR1 and CDR2: SGHNT and YYREEE (reference sequence). DNA for the CDR3: TGTGCCAGCAGCTTCGGCGGGGGGGCGGCGTTGGATACGCAGTATTTT. Translated, it gives CASSFGGGAALDTQYF.

The rearrangement joins TRBV19 to TRBJ2-2, with 8 bases identical to TRBD1. Trimming removed 7 bases from V and 0 bases from J; junction bases left unmatched: 7. CDR1 is LNHDA, CDR2 SQIVND, per germline (reference sequence). The CDR3 runs 16 residues. In DNA, the CDR3 is TGTGCCAGTACCCCCCTGGACAGGGCGAACACCGGGGAGCTGTTTTTT. Its protein product is CASTPLDRANTGELFF.

This rearrangement joins TRBV18 to TRBJ1-1; no clear D gene. Germline lookup yields CDR1 KGHSH and CDR2 LQKENI. V lost 1 base, J lost 5 bases, and 26 bases lay in between. The CDR3 length is 19 residues. In DNA form, the CDR3 reads TGTGCCAGCTCACCACAAAAAAGAACGAGGGATAGGGAAGGAACTGAAGCTTTCTTT. Its translation: CASSPQKRTRDREGTEAFF. Based on the CDR3 plus reference TRBV18 and TRBJ1-1, the full variable domain is NAGVMQNPRHLVRRRGQEARLRCSPMKGHSHVYWYRQLPEEGLKFMVYLQKENIIDESGMPKERFSAEFPKEGPSILRIQQVVRGDSAAYFCASSPQKRTRDREGTEAFFGQGTRLTVV.

This chain connects TRBV9 to TRBJ1-5, with TRBD1 identical over 9 bases. V gave up 4 bases and J gave up 2 bases; unmatched junction bases: 1. Germline V CDR1 and CDR2: SGDLS, YYNGEE. The CDR3 is 14 residues long. The CDR3 nucleotides read TGTGCCAGCAGCAGACAGGGGGGCAATCAGCCCCAGCATTTT. Amino acid sequence: CASSRQGGNQPQHF.

The chain combines TRBV5-6 with TRBJ2-2; weak D call: TRBD1 (6 bases). Trimming pared 3 bases from V and 6 bases from J, leaving 12 bases between. The CDR3 has 14 amino acids. CDR1 is SGHDT, CDR2 YYEEEE, per germline. The CDR3 bases are TGTGCCAGCAGCTACGGACAGTGGGCCGGGGAGCTGTTTTTT. Protein sequence: CASSYGQWAGELFF.

This clone has just a few counts. The chain has TRBV28 and TRBJ1-2; D remains unclear. CDR3 length: 11 residues. The germline V gene encodes CDR1 MDHEN and CDR2 SYDVKM. The V end was cut by 4 bases, the J end by 4 bases, with 4 bases between. In nucleotides, the CDR3 is TGTGCCAGCAGTTCCCGCTATGGCTACACCTTC. Its protein is CASSSRYGYTF.

This chain links TRBV7-8 with TRBJ2-3; D is uncertain. The CDR3 totals 13 residues. CDR1 is SGHVS, CDR2 FQNEAQ, per germline. Trimming took 5 bases from V and 0 from J, leaving 6 bases between them. The CDR3 region is CASSPPSTDTQYF. The CDR3 DNA follows: TGTGCCAGCAGCCCCCCGAGCACAGATACGCAGTATTTT.

The chain links TRBV28 to TRBJ2-5, with 11 bases lining up with TRBD2. Germline loops: CDR1 MDHEN, CDR2 SYDVKM. The CDR3 is 15 residues long. Germline trimming cut 4 bases from V and 2 bases from J; bases unmatched to any gene: 3. CDR3 region: CASSSTSGVQETQYF. The CDR3 DNA follows: TGTGCCAGCAGTTCGACTAGCGGGGTACAAGAGACCCAGTACTTC.

This chain links TRBV18 with TRBJ2-7; 7 bases map to TRBD2. CDR3 length: 16 amino acids. Germline loops: CDR1 KGHSH, CDR2 LQKENI. Trimming cost V 0 bases and J 2 bases; bases outside gene matches: 7. CDR3 coding DNA: TGTGCCAGCTCACCACCGGGGCTAGCGGATCCCTACGAGCAGTACTTC. Translation: CASSPPGLADPYEQYF.

In this sample, this clone turned up once. V is TRBV30 and J is TRBJ2-3; 9 bases fit TRBD2. The CDR3 spans 14 residues. Unmatched junction bases numbered 12, after V lost 8 bases and J lost 6 bases. Germline V lookup: CDR1 GTSNPN, CDR2 SVGIG (reference sequence). CDR3 sequence (DNA): TGTGCCGGAACCCTTAGCGGGAGTTCGGATACGCAGTATTTT. Translated, it gives CAGTLSGSSDTQYF. Variable domain in full (rest from reference TRBV30 and TRBJ2-3): SQTIHQWPATLVQPVGSPLSLECTVEGTSNPNLYWYRQAAGRGLQLLFYSVGIGQISSEVPQNLSASRPQDRQFILSSKKLLLSDSGFYLCAGTLSGSSDTQYFGPGTRLTVL.

The chain combines TRBV5-6 with TRBJ2-3, with 9 bases lining up with TRBD2. CDR3 length: 15 amino acids. Germline values: CDR1 SGHDT, CDR2 YYEEEE. V lost 3 bases to trimming and J lost 8 bases; unmatched junction nucleotides: 10. CDR3 nucleotide sequence: TGTGCCAGCAGCTGGGTAGAGCGGGGGGTTCGTACGCAGTATTTT. This codes for CASSWVERGVRTQYF.

The chain is built from TRBV10-3 and TRBJ2-7; tentative D call: TRBD2 (5 bases). V lost 3 bases, J lost 0 bases, and 12 bases lay in between. CDR1 ENHRY and CDR2 SYGVKD come from the germline V gene. The CDR3 covers 15 residues. CDR3 loop: CAISESGEASYEQYF. CDR3 bases: TGTGCCATCAGTGAAAGCGGAGAGGCCTCCTACGAGCAGTACTTC.